The 29 T cell receptor beta chains below were found in one sample sequenced in a study of cytomegalovirus exposure and HLA in healthy donors. PCR involved 60 Vbeta and 13 Jbeta primers. Repertoires were generated with immunoSEQ multiplex PCR, while TCRdb's copy carries only in-frame clones and drops some. Among around 90,000 clones, around 73% were seen once, and the ten largest hold about 3.5%. The sample taken for sequencing was PBMCs. These receptors were taken from a woman aged 35 to 49 in good health and CMV-seronegative.

The rearrangement links TRBV4-3 to TRBJ2-3, with TRBD2 matching over 13 bases. In germline, CDR1 is LGHNA, CDR2 YSLEER. The V gene end was trimmed by 0 bases and the J gene end by 5 bases; junction bases not matched to a gene: 2. CDR3 length: 16 residues. The CDR3 spells CASSQDGTSGIDTQYF. CDR3 DNA sequence: TGCGCCAGCAGCCAAGATGGGACTAGCGGGATAGATACGCAGTATTTT.

This chain uses TRBV5-5 with TRBJ2-7; possible D gene TRBD1, 6 bases. Germline lookup yields CDR1 SGHKS and CDR2 YYEKEE (reference sequence). The CDR3 runs 15 residues. Trimming shortened V by 6 bases and J by 1 base, and 17 bases separated the two germline ends. The CDR3 region has the DNA TGTGCCAGCAATCAGGGGCTTGGGATTTCCTACGAGCAGTACTTC. Protein: CASNQGLGISYEQYF.

This clone was recorded a few times. The chain joins TRBV5-1 to TRBJ2-3, with D perhaps TRBD1 (5 bases). V was pared by 0 bases and J by 0 bases, with 14 bases between. This CDR3 contains 17 residues. The V gene's germline CDR1 is SGHRS and CDR2 YFSETQ. The CDR3 nucleotides read TGCGCCAGCAGCTTGGGACCCGGCAGGGTGAGCACAGATACGCAGTATTTT. Translation: CASSLGPGRVSTDTQYF.

The CDR3 region has the DNA TGTGCCAGCAGCCCCCCGAGGCTGAACACTGAAGCTTTCTTT. Encoded protein: CASSPPRLNTEAFF. V gene TRBV7-2 combines with J gene TRBJ1-1; D uncertain. CDR3 length equals 14 residues. Trimming cost V 5 bases and J 0 bases, with 10 bases left between them. Germline-derived CDR1 and CDR2 are SGHTA and FQGNSA.

This clone has a handful of counts. This chain joins TRBV4-1 and TRBJ1-4, with D maybe TRBD1 (5 bases). The V end lost 4 bases, the J end lost 8 bases, and 17 bases lay between the germline ends. CDR1 is MGHRA and CDR2 is YSYEKL in the germline V gene. This CDR3 contains 15 residues. The CDR3 DNA is TGCGCCAGCAGCCTCCTCTTCGGGGGGAAGGAAAAACTGTTTTTT. This codes for CASSLLFGGKEKLFF.

J is TRBJ2-2 and V is TRBV6-1; 10 nucleotides align to TRBD1. The CDR3 has 15 amino acids. The germline CDR1 and CDR2 sequences are MNHNS and SASEGT. The V segment lost 4 bases and the J segment 7 bases; nucleotides outside the gene matches: 6. The CDR3 region is CASSARTGGVGELFF. The CDR3 coding sequence is TGTGCCAGCAGTGCTCGGACAGGGGGAGTCGGGGAGCTGTTTTTT.

V usage is TRBV9 and J usage is TRBJ1-4; possible D gene TRBD1, 6 bases. The V end was cut by 3 bases, the J end by 8 bases, with 8 bases between. This CDR3 spans 12 amino acids. The germline gives CDR1 SGDLS, CDR2 YYNGEE. CDR3 bases: TGTGCCAGCAGCGCAGGGGCAGAAAAACTGTTTTTT. Its translation is CASSAGAEKLFF.

The chain uses TRBV7-3 and TRBJ1-4; no clear D. This CDR3 has 13 residues. Trimming pared 5 bases from V and 3 bases from J, leaving 7 bases between. The germline V gene encodes CDR1 SGHTA and CDR2 FQGTGA. The CDR3 nucleotides are TGTGCCAGCAGCGAACAGCCTAATGAAAAACTGTTTTTT. Translation: CASSEQPNEKLFF.

V is TRBV7-9 and J is TRBJ2-7, with TRBD1 matching over 8 bases. Germline values: CDR1 SEHNR, CDR2 FQNEAQ (reference sequence). The trim removed 6 bases at V and 5 bases at J, leaving 12 bases unmatched. The CDR3 is 15 residues long. In DNA form, the CDR3 reads TGTGCCAGCAGAAAGACAGGGGCCGGGGGTGACGAGCAGTACTTC. Its protein is CASRKTGAGGDEQYF.

The chain combines TRBV6-4 with TRBJ2-1; 9 nucleotides agree with TRBD2. This CDR3 comprises 15 residues. Germline loops: CDR1 MRHNA, CDR2 SNTAGT. Trimming took 4 bases from V and 5 from J; bases not matched to a gene: 6. CDR3 residues: CASSVELAGNNEQFF. Here the CDR3 DNA reads TGTGCCAGCAGTGTTGAGCTAGCGGGGAACAATGAGCAGTTCTTC.

This clone was observed a few times. The chain recombines TRBV27 with TRBJ2-2, with a possible D match to TRBD2 (5 bases). There are 15 residues in the CDR3. The germline CDR1 and CDR2 sequences are MNHEY and SMNVEV (reference sequence). V was pared by 3 bases and J by 4 bases, with 12 bases between. The CDR3 region has the DNA TGTGCCAGCAGTTTTCGGGGTTCTATCACCGGGGAGCTGTTTTTT. It encodes CASSFRGSITGELFF.

Concerning this clone itself: At one boundary the junction diverges from the germline segment, which might be a read error. V gene TRBV9 combines with J gene TRBJ2-1; D is unclear. The CDR3 runs to 14 residues. The germline CDR1 and CDR2 sequences are SGDLS and YYNGEE. CDR3 DNA sequence: TGTGCCGGCAGCGCAGCCCCATCGCGGCATGAGCAGTTCTTC. Translation: CAGSAAPSRHEQFF.

The sample holds one count of this clone. J is TRBJ2-3 and V is TRBV5-1; 7 nucleotides match TRBD1. The V and J ends lost 0 bases and 0 bases, in that order; junction bases with no gene match: 7. Germline V gene lookup returns CDR1 SGHRS and CDR2 YFSETQ. This CDR3 is built from 17 residues. CDR3 in DNA: TGCGCCAGCAGCTTGGATAGGGGACAGACTAGCACAGATACGCAGTATTTT. Residues: CASSLDRGQTSTDTQYF. The full variable domain, rest sourced from reference TRBV5-1 and TRBJ2-3, is KAGVTQTPRYLIKTRGQQVTLSCSPISGHRSVSWYQQTPGQGLQFLFEYFSETQRNKGNFPGRFSGRQFSNSRSEMNVSTLELGDSALYLCASSLDRGQTSTDTQYFGPGTRLTVL.

The rearrangement links TRBV6-1 to TRBJ2-7, with 10 bases fitting TRBD2. This CDR3 is 15 amino acids long. CDR1 is MNHNS, CDR2 SASEGT, per germline. V gave up 10 bases and J gave up 5 bases; unmatched junction bases: 14. The CDR3 DNA follows: TGTGCCACCACATATTCGGGACTAGCGAGAAACGAGCAGTACTTC. Protein product: CATTYSGLARNEQYF.

Only one count was recorded for this clone. The chain recombines TRBV7-9 with TRBJ1-6; 9 bases fit TRBD1. After removal of 4 bases from V and 10 bases from J, the junction contained 14 bases not matched to a gene. The CDR3 totals 17 residues. Germline CDR1 SEHNR, CDR2 FQNEAQ (reference sequence). Here the CDR3 DNA reads TGTGCCAGCAGCTCATTCCCGGGACAGGGAAGGAAATCACCCCTCCACTTT. Its protein product is CASSSFPGQGRKSPLHF.

The chain has TRBV5-4 and TRBJ2-5, with 10 bases that match TRBD1. From germline, CDR1 is SGHNT and CDR2 YYREEE (reference sequence). V was pared by 4 bases and J by 10 bases, with 16 bases of the junction left unmatched. This CDR3 has 16 residues. CDR3 region: CASSPGTGDLFGDQYF. As DNA, the CDR3 is TGTGCCAGCAGCCCCGGGACAGGGGACCTCTTCGGCGACCAGTACTTC. Filled out from reference TRBV5-4 and TRBJ2-5, the complete variable domain reads ETGVTQSPTHLIKTRGQQVTLRCSSQSGHNTVSWYQQALGQGPQFIFQYYREEENGRGNFPPRFSGLQFPNYSSELNVNALELDDSALYLCASSPGTGDLFGDQYFGPGTRLLVL.

J is TRBJ1-2 and V is TRBV21-1. TRBV21-1 is assigned pseudogene status. The CDR3 covers 14 residues. The CDR3 here is CASSDPRGVYGYTF. Here the CDR3 DNA reads TGTGCCAGCTCCGACCCACGGGGTGTCTATGGCTACACCTTC.

CDR3 in DNA: TGTGCCAGCAGTGACCCCCCTCGGGCGGGAGGGGCCTACAATGAGCAGTTCTTC. Its translation is CASSDPPRAGGAYNEQFF. This sequence joins TRBV6-4 and TRBJ2-1; 9 nucleotides align to TRBD2. V lost 2 bases and J lost 2; bases outside the gene matches: 10. The germline gives CDR1 MRHNA, CDR2 SNTAGT. The CDR3 totals 18 residues.

This chain connects TRBV19 to TRBJ1-1; D is uncertain. In germline, CDR1 is LNHDA, CDR2 SQIVND (reference sequence). There are 13 residues in the CDR3. V lost 5 bases and J 1 base, leaving 8 bases between the germline ends. CDR3: CASSYGPNTEAFF. The CDR3 DNA follows: TGTGCCAGTAGTTATGGCCCGAACACTGAAGCTTTCTTT. The whole variable domain, remainder taken from reference TRBV19 and TRBJ1-1, is DGGITQSPKYLFRKEGQNVTLSCEQNLNHDAMYWYRQDPGQGLRLIYYSQIVNDFQKGDIAEGYSVSREKKESFPLTVTSAQKNPTAFYLCASSYGPNTEAFFGQGTRLTVV.

The genes are TRBV5-4 and TRBJ1-2; D not resolved. CDR1 is SGHNT, CDR2 YYREEE, per germline (reference sequence). V gave up 4 bases and J gave up 3 bases, with 16 bases separating them. The CDR3 length is 15 residues. This CDR3 is CASSPDTQRHYGYTF. CDR3 in DNA: TGTGCCAGCAGCCCGGATACACAGCGGCACTATGGCTACACCTTC.

This clone has more than one count but fewer than ten. The chain links TRBV4-1 to TRBJ1-5; a possible D gene is TRBD1 (5 bases). The CDR3 consists of 17 residues. Germline V gene sequence: CDR1 MGHRA, CDR2 YSYEKL. V lost 2 bases to trimming and J lost 0 bases, with 14 bases between them. CDR3 bases: TGCGCCAGCAGCCAAACCCCCGGACAAACTAGCAATCAGCCCCAGCATTTT. Protein sequence: CASSQTPGQTSNQPQHF.

The chain has TRBV6-4 and TRBJ2-1; 9 positions match TRBD2. V trimming: 0 bases; J trimming: 6 bases; junction bases outside the gene matches: 3. The CDR3 is made up of 15 amino acids. The germline CDR1 and CDR2 sequences are MRHNA and SNTAGT. CDR3 residues: CASSDSLAGSNEQFF. The CDR3 nucleotides are TGTGCCAGCAGTGACTCGCTAGCGGGAAGCAATGAGCAGTTCTTC.

The genes are TRBV5-6 and TRBJ1-2, with TRBD1 identical over 7 bases. V shed 1 base, J shed 2 bases, and the junction held 2 bases outside the gene matches. The CDR3 totals 14 residues. Germline CDR1 is SGHDT and CDR2 is YYEEEE. CDR3 sequence (DNA): TGTGCCAGCAGCTTGAAGGGACAGAACTATGGCTACACCTTC. This gives the protein CASSLKGQNYGYTF. Full variable domain (rest looked up from reference TRBV5-6 and TRBJ1-2): DAGVTQSPTHLIKTRGQQVTLRCSPKSGHDTVSWYQQALGQGPQFIFQYYEEEERQRGNFPDRFSGHQFPNYSSELNVNALLLGDSALYLCASSLKGQNYGYTFGSGTRLTVV.

In this sample, this clone turned up a few times. This chain connects TRBV5-1 to TRBJ1-2; D ambiguous. The CDR3 extends over 13 amino acids. V shed 5 bases and J shed 4 bases, with 12 bases lying between them. Germline assignment: CDR1 SGHRS and CDR2 YFSETQ. The CDR3 DNA is TGCGCCAGCAGAACGGGAGATCTCTATGGCTACACCTTC. It specifies CASRTGDLYGYTF.

This clone has a handful of counts. The chain employs TRBV5-6 and TRBJ2-4; D is possibly TRBD1 (5 bases). This CDR3 has 13 amino acids. Germline CDR1 and CDR2: SGHDT and YYEEEE. V was pared by 0 bases and J by 7 bases, with 8 bases between. The CDR3 DNA sequence: TGTGCCAGCAGCTTGGGGACACTGAACATTCAGTACTTC. Amino acids: CASSLGTLNIQYF.

The chain recombines TRBV2 with TRBJ1-4; a weak D match, TRBD1 (6 bases). The germline V gene has CDR1 SNHLY and CDR2 FYNNEI. This CDR3 region has 13 residues. Trimming stripped 6 bases from V and 8 bases from J, with 13 bases between. Written as DNA, the CDR3 is TGTGCCAGCAGCCGAGGGGGGGACGAAAAACTGTTTTTT. This sequence encodes CASSRGGDEKLFF.

This clone occurred a few times. J is TRBJ2-2 and V is TRBV2; 7 bases match TRBD1. V lost 5 bases and J lost 5; bases outside the gene matches: 8. This CDR3 is 15 amino acids long. Germline values: CDR1 SNHLY, CDR2 FYNNEI. CDR3 sequence reads: CASSFRAGGTGELFF. CDR3 sequence (DNA): TGTGCCAGCAGTTTTAGGGCAGGGGGAACCGGGGAGCTGTTTTTT. The full variable domain, rest sourced from reference TRBV2 and TRBJ2-2, is EPEVTQTPSHQVTQMGQEVILRCVPISNHLYFYWYRQILGQKVEFLVSFYNNEISEKSEIFDDQFSVERPDGSNFTLKIRSTKLEDSAMYFCASSFRAGGTGELFFGEGSRLTVL.

This chain connects TRBV2 to TRBJ2-3; a possible D gene is TRBD2 (5 bases). Germline V gene sequence: CDR1 SNHLY, CDR2 FYNNEI. The CDR3 totals 14 residues. Trimming removed 5 bases from V and 1 base from J, with 10 bases in between. CDR3 sequence reads: CASSPPAGTDTQYF. The CDR3 region has the DNA TGTGCCAGCAGTCCCCCAGCGGGCACAGATACGCAGTATTTT. Combining the CDR3 with reference TRBV2 and TRBJ2-3 gives the whole variable domain EPEVTQTPSHQVTQMGQEVILRCVPISNHLYFYWYRQILGQKVEFLVSFYNNEISEKSEIFDDQFSVERPDGSNFTLKIRSTKLEDSAMYFCASSPPAGTDTQYFGPGTRLTVL.

The chain employs TRBV11-3 and TRBJ2-1; 13 nucleotides match TRBD2. The V and J ends lost 5 bases and 8 bases, in that order; junction bases with no gene match: 12. The CDR3 has 17 residues. The V gene's germline CDR1 is SGHNT and CDR2 YENEEA. In nucleotides, the CDR3 is TGTGCCAGCAGCCCAGGACTAGCGGGAGTTGTAGGCGATGAGCAGTTCTTC. Its protein product is CASSPGLAGVVGDEQFF.